The clone carrying this T cell receptor (beta chain) was seen a few times. Its cognate antigen is unknown. The data are from a study of T cells after yellow fever vaccination. The germline CDR1 and CDR2 sequences are SGHVS and FQNEAQ. V lost 3 bases and J 1 base, leaving 9 bases between the germline ends. This CDR3 region has 14 residues. In TCRdb, the 5' RACE reads were re-called with MiXCR into one record per CDR3 protein. The sample contains a few hundred thousand distinct CDR3 sequences, less than 7.5% of which appear only once. Whole-study findings and limits: Most clones from primary vaccination resurfaced after the booster (nearly 97% CD4, 75% to 90% CD8). Highly abundant clonotypes carried over from the bulk population could end up in FACS-sorted repertoires as contaminants. A weaker but faster secondary response was observed, peaking on day 5 versus 15.

Specimen: CD4+ T cells sorted from PBMCs, collected on the day of the yellow fever booster vaccination. V gene TRBV7-8 combines with J gene TRBJ2-5; TRBD1 might be the D (6 bases). The sequence was obtained from a man younger than 40 who received the YFV17D yellow fever vaccine. Written as DNA, the CDR3 is TGTGCCAGCAGCTTCGGACAGTTCCAAGAGACCCAGTACTTC. Protein product: CASSFGQFQETQYF. Combining the CDR3 with reference TRBV7-8 and TRBJ2-5 gives the whole variable domain GAGVSQSPRYKVAKRGQDVALRCDPISGHVSLFWYQQALGQGPEFLTYFQNEAQLDKSGLPSDRFFAERPEGSVSTLKIQRTQQEDSAVYLCASSFGQFQETQYFGPGTRLLVL.